This TCR beta chain was obtained from a study of vaccination and CD4 T cells after COVID-19. Study-wide context: Convalescent patients gave post-COVID blood a median approximately 100 days post-diagnosis, range 35 to 161. Taking of post-vaccine samples occurred a median approximately 76 days after dose two (range 14 to 241). Findings and caveats of the study: Post-vaccination, and not before, a median around 86% of reactive clones appeared in convalescent patients.

An Oncomine TCR Beta short-read assay was used to sequence the DNA from cultured CD4+ T cells. MiXCR, run by TCRdb on the PCR reads, gives a single entry per CDR3 protein. The sample holds roughly 15,000 distinct CDR3 sequences; about 55% are singletons and the top ten take 11% to 15%. A word on this clonotype: Its antigen remains unknown.

Sample treatment: approximately 10-day PBMC culture with coronavirus spike peptide pools or control peptides (ViraFEST assay). CDR3 length equals 15 residues. V was trimmed by 1 base and J by 4 bases, leaving 13 bases between them. The germline V gene encodes CDR1 SGHTA and CDR2 FQGNSA. This receptor was identified in a human donor who had recovered from COVID-19. V and J are TRBV7-2 and TRBJ1-1, with unresolved D. The sequenced material came from CD4+ T cells from blood, cultured in vitro. The CDR3 DNA reads as TGTGCCAGCAGCTTAGGGAGAGGGTGGAGCACTGAAGCTTTCTTT. Its translation: CASSLGRGWSTEAFF.